This passage covers 5 T cell receptor beta chains from one sample sequenced in a study of T cells in Graves' hyperthyroidism and ophthalmopathy. Authors of the study amplified TCR beta CDR3 regions from RNA transcripts. A set of HTBI primers served as the primers for a first-round RT-PCR of the TCR CDR3. Via MiXCR, TCRdb re-called the multiplex PCR reads, giving one row per CDR3 protein. The sample lists more than 500,000 distinct CDR3 sequences; approximately 14% were seen once. The specimen was blood. The receptors derive from a middle-aged woman with Graves' ophthalmopathy.

This clonotype was counted at least ten times. The chain uses TRBV4-1 and TRBJ2-5; weak D call: TRBD1 (7 bases). Germline-derived CDR1 and CDR2 are MGHRA and YSYEKL. The V end was cut by 1 base, the J end by 4 bases, with 13 bases between. This CDR3 has 15 residues. In DNA, the CDR3 is TGCGCCAGCAGCCAAGGACAGGGAGGAATAGAGACCCAGTACTTC. Encoded protein: CASSQGQGGIETQYF.

This clonotype was picked up many times. The chain couples TRBV7-2 to TRBJ2-5, with 7 positions matching TRBD1. The germline gives CDR1 SGHTA, CDR2 FQGNSA. This CDR3 region has 17 residues. V gave up 5 bases and J gave up 3 bases; unmatched junction bases: 15. The CDR3 DNA is TGTGCCAGCAGCCCAACAACCCCGACAGGGACAGAAGAGACCCAGTACTTC. This encodes CASSPTTPTGTEETQYF. Based on the CDR3 plus reference TRBV7-2 and TRBJ2-5, the full variable domain is GAGVSQSPSNKVTEKGKDVELRCDPISGHTALYWYRQSLGQGLEFLIYFQGNSAPDKSGLPSDRFSAERTGGSVSTLTIQRTQQEDSAVYLCASSPTTPTGTEETQYFGPGTRLLVL.

This clonotype showed up many times. The chain carries TRBV29-1 and TRBJ2-7; 8 bases map to TRBD2. The V gene end was trimmed by 3 bases and the J gene end by 3 bases; junction bases not matched to a gene: 10. The CDR3 is made up of 15 amino acids. CDR1 and CDR2 from the germline V gene are SQVTM and ANQGSEA. The CDR3 loop reads CSVEGTSGGNYEQYF. CDR3 DNA sequence: TGCAGCGTTGAGGGGACTAGTGGAGGGAACTACGAGCAGTACTTC.

This clonotype has ten or more counts. The V call is TRBV7-6, the J call TRBJ2-2; D is uncertain. Germline V gives CDR1 SGHVS, CDR2 FNYEAQ. The CDR3 contains 15 residues. The ends were cut back, 3 bases at V and 2 bases at J, with 10 bases in the middle. The chain's CDR3 is CASSFRADNTGELFF. The CDR3 DNA follows: TGTGCCAGCAGCTTTAGGGCGGATAACACCGGGGAGCTGTTTTTT.

This clonotype was seen many times. The chain carries TRBV25-1 and TRBJ1-3; D ambiguous. The CDR3 extends over 13 amino acids. Germline V gene sequence: CDR1 MGHDK, CDR2 SYGVNS. Trimming pared 3 bases from V and 4 bases from J, leaving 7 bases between. CDR3 sequence reads: CASSDPGGNTIYF. The CDR3, as DNA: TGTGCCAGCAGTGACCCAGGCGGAAACACCATATATTTT.